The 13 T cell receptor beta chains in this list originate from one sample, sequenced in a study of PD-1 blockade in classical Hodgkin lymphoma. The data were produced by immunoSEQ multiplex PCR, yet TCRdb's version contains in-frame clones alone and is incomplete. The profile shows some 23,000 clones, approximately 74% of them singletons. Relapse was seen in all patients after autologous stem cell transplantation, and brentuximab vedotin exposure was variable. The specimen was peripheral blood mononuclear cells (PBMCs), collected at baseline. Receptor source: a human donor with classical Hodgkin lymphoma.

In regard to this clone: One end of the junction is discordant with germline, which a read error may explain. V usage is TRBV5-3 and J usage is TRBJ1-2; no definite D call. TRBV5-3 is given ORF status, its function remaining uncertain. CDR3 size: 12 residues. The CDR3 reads CASSLDGYGYTF. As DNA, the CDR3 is TGTGCCAGCAGCTTGGACGGATATGGCTACACCTTC.

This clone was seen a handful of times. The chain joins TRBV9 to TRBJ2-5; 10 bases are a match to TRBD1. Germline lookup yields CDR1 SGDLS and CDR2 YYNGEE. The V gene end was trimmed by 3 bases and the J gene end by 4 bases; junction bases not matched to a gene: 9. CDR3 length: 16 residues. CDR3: CASSAPGTGDRETQYF. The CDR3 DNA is TGTGCCAGCAGCGCCCCTGGGACAGGGGATCGAGAGACCCAGTACTTC.

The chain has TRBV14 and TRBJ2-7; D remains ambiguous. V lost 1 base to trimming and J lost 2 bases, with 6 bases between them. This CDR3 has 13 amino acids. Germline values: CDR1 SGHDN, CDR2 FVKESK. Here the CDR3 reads CASSQVRAYEQYF. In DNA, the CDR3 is TGTGCCAGCAGCCAAGTTAGGGCCTACGAGCAGTACTTC.

CDR3 residues: CASSLASGSTGELFF. CDR3 nucleotides: TGTGCCAGCAGCCTCGCTAGCGGGAGTACCGGGGAGCTGTTTTTT. J is TRBJ2-2 and V is TRBV7-9; 10 nucleotides match TRBD2. Germline lookup yields CDR1 SEHNR and CDR2 FQNEAQ (reference sequence). J lost 5 bases, V lost 5 bases, and 5 bases had no gene match. This CDR3 comprises 15 residues.

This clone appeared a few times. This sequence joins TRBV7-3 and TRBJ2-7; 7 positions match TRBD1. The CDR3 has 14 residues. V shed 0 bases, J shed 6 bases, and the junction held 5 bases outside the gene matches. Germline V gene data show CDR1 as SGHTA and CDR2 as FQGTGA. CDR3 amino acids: CASSLTDRVGEQYF. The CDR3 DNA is TGTGCCAGCAGCTTAACAGACAGGGTTGGCGAGCAGTACTTC. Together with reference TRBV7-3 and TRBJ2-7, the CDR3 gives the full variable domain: GAGVSQTPSNKVTEKGKYVELRCDPISGHTALYWYRQSLGQGPEFLIYFQGTGAADDSGLPNDRFFAVRPEGSVSTLKIQRTERGDSAVYLCASSLTDRVGEQYFGPGTRLTVT.

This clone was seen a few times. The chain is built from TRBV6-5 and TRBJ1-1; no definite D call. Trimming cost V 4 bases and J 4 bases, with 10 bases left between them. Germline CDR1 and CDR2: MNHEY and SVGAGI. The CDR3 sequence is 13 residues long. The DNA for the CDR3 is TGTGCCAGCAGTTTAGGGATAGCCACTGAAGCTTTCTTT. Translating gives CASSLGIATEAFF.

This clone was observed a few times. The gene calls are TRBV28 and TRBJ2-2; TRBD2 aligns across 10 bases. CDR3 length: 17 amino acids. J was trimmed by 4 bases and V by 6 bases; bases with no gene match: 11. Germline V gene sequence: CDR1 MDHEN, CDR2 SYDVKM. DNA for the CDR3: TGTGCCAGCAGGGCCCTAGCGGGGGCACCGGGCACCGGGGAGCTGTTTTTT. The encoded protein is CASRALAGAPGTGELFF.

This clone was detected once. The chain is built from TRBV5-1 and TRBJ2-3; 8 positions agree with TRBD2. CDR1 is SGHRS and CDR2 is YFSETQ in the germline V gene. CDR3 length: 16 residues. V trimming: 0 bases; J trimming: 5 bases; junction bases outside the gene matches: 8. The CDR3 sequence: CASSLDGGGPGDTQYF. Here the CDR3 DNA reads TGCGCCAGCAGCTTGGACGGGGGGGGCCCGGGAGATACGCAGTATTTT.

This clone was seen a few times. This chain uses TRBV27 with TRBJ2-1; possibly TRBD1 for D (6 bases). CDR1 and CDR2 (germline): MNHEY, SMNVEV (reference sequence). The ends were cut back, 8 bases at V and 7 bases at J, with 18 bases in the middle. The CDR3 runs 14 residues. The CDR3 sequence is CASSSGGSGNEQFF. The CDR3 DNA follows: TGTGCCAGCTCTTCTGGGGGCTCCGGGAATGAGCAGTTCTTC.

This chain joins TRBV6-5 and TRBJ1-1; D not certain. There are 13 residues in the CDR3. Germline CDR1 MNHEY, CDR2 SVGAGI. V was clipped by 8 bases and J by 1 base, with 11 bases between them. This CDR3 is CASRPRRNTEAFF. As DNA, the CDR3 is TGTGCCAGCCGACCCCGACGGAACACTGAAGCTTTCTTT.

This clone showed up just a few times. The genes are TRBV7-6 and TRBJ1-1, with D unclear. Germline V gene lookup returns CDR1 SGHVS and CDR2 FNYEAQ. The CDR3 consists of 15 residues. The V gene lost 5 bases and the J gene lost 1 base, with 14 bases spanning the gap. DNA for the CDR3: TGTGCCAGCAGCCGACGCCTAGGCCCGAACACTGAAGCTTTCTTT. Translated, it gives CASSRRLGPNTEAFF.

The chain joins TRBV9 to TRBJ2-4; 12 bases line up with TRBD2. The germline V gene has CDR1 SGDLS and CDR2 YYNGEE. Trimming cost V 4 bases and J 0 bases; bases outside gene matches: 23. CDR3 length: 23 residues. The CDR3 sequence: CASSPYGLAGSGILAEAKNIQYF. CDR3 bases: TGTGCCAGCAGCCCATACGGACTAGCGGGGAGCGGGATTCTAGCCGAAGCCAAAAACATTCAGTACTTC.

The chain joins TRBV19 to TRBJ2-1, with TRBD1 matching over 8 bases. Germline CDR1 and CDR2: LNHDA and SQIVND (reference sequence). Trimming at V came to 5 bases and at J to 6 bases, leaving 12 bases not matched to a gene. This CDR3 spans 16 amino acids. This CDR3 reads CASSAPTGVGSNEQFF. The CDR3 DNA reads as TGTGCCAGTAGTGCCCCGACAGGGGTTGGTAGCAATGAGCAGTTCTTC.